The text below deals with one T cell receptor beta chain. This receptor's antigen is unknown. The sample holds no much larger clone one base away, and base qualities are not on file. The study profiled bulk TCR beta-chain repertoires in matched peripheral blood, tumor and adjacent normal breast tissue taken from fewer than 20 patients with early-stage breast cancer. Before surgery, roughly 4.5-10 mL of whole blood was collected into EDTA tubes and then processed within 2 hours. Peripheral blood mononuclear cells were isolated by Ficoll-Paque centrifugation in SepMate-50 tubes. For storage in liquid nitrogen, PBMCs were cryopreserved as aliquots of about 2 to 4.5 million cells in roughly 90% FBS with roughly 10% DMSO. The Qiagen AllPrep DNA/RNA Mini kit was used for genomic DNA extraction. Two independent genomic DNA replicates were amplified for each sample, with around 0.5 ug used for blood and about 1.5 ug for tumor or normal breast. Following the manufacturer's instructions, the ImmunoSeq Intro kit was used to carry out TCRB sequencing on genomic DNA. Multiplex PCR ran approximately 29 cycles with proprietary primers and spike-in control sequences for absolute quantification. Single-end 150-bp reads were used to sequence an 87-bp fragment spanning the CDR3 and the flanking V and J genes. Seven samples, with two replicates for each sample, were multiplexed per lane of an Illumina MiSeq using version 3.0 chemistry. As for how the authors treated the data: The vendor's proprietary pipeline handled the raw data processing, merging both replicates into a single result for each sample. Productive rearrangements sharing the V-gene family, CDR3 amino acid sequence and J-gene segment were defined as clonotypes. Clonality was calculated as 1 minus the normalized Shannon entropy (Pielou evenness) of TCRB abundances. To estimate T cell density, the total number of templates was divided by the number of input cells, which was inferred from the amount of DNA input. Recon was used with default parameters to estimate total repertoire diversity and clonality. A clonotype was considered tumor-enriched if its abundance in tumor exceeded 0.1% and was at least 32-fold higher than its abundance in normal breast. TCRdb obtained this table from immuneACCESS and retained in-frame rearrangements with V and J assigned. These tables miss some clones; where compared with another copy, unresolved V genes account for less than half of the shortfall, and the remainder is unexplained. V and J calls plus clone size are reproduced from that table; the DNA served to infer D and trimming. This sample lists just over 70,000 clones; 70% to 85% were detected once. Approximately 3.7% of the sample lies in the top ten.

Via the germline V gene, CDR1 is MDHEN and CDR2 SYDVKM. V is cut by 9 bases and J by 1 base, and the space between the germline ends is 13 bases. There are 14 amino acids in the CDR3, from cysteine to phenylalanine inclusive. Only the CDR3 region is kept as DNA, spanning 42 bases read in frame from base 1. This entry comes from a study of early stage breast cancer tumors (dated by TCRdb to about 2017). For the study in its entirety: Of the approximately 15 invasive breast tumors, some twelve were found to be estrogen receptor-positive, progesterone receptor-positive and HER2-negative. On average, each sample got about 9-fold read coverage. Of the roughly twelve ER+/PR+/HER2- tumors, eight were classified as invasive ductal carcinomas and four as invasive lobular carcinomas. The samples as a whole yielded around 2.5 million detected templates, corresponding to roughly 1.1 million unique clonotypes. The research as a whole found: About 2.5-fold higher T cell density and higher clonality were observed in tumors than in adjacent normal breast tissue. Enriched TCRB sequences shared across patients were mostly commonly generated sequences, unlikely to play an important role in the tumor microenvironment. Because the cohort was small, a breakdown by tumor subtype could not be done. Sequencing bulk genomic DNA from unsorted cells could not capture chain pairing or functional markers like CD4, CD8 and FOXP3. Repertoires from blood and normal breast were more alike than repertoires from blood and tumor, and in about 90% of the 16 patients, comparing each tissue with blood separated tumor from normal.

The rearranged chain carries TRBV28 and TRBJ1-3; the D gene cannot be named for sure. Sequenced: blood. This sequence was found in a person aged 55-75 years with breast cancer. The CDR3 loop reads CASLSIGSGNTIYF. The DNA sequence is TGTGCCAGTCTCTCCATCGGGTCTGGAAACACCATATATTTT.